One sample yielded the 2 T cell receptor beta chains listed below, sequenced in a study of blood T cell repertoires in COVID-19. The protocol was immunoSEQ multiplex PCR, while the TCRdb copy is restricted to in-frame clones and leaves out a portion. This table has 250,000 to 400,000 clones, under 90% appearing once. Source material: peripheral blood. The receptors were gathered from a woman aged 25 to 45 with COVID-19, enrolled during active disease.

The chain couples TRBV6-4 to TRBJ2-1, with 9 bases that match TRBD1. This CDR3 has 15 amino acids. V trimming: 2 bases; J trimming: 10 bases; junction bases outside the gene matches: 9. Germline V lookup: CDR1 MRHNA, CDR2 SNTAGT. The CDR3 bases are TGTGCCAGCAGTGACCCCAACAGGGGGCGGGAGGAGCAGTTCTTC. Encoded protein: CASSDPNRGREEQFF.

The chain is built from TRBV13 and TRBJ2-7, with 10 nucleotides matching TRBD2. The CDR3 length is 16 residues. The germline V gene encodes CDR1 PRHDT and CDR2 FYEKMQ (reference sequence). V shed 2 bases and J 3 bases; nucleotides not matched to a gene: 7. CDR3 in amino acids: CASSLQASGRGYEQYF. CDR3 sequence (DNA): TGTGCCAGCAGCTTACAGGCCAGCGGGAGGGGCTACGAGCAGTACTTC.